This T cell receptor (beta chain) was sequenced in a study of shared clonotypes between healthy human individuals. Sequencing was performed with immunoSEQ multiplex PCR; in TCRdb, only in-frame clones are kept and a portion is missing. In the table there are about 980,000 clones, more than 75% of which are singletons. This CDR3 has 14 residues. The germline gives CDR1 SGHRS, CDR2 YFSETQ. V lost 1 base and J lost 6; bases outside the gene matches: 3. The sequence came from a man aged 18 to 29 in good health. The sample comprised memory CD4+ T cells sorted from blood. Indicated subset: CD45RA-negative fraction. The gene calls are TRBV5-1 and TRBJ2-1; 8 bases fit TRBD2. CDR3 DNA sequence: TGCGCCAGCAGCTTGACAGCGGGAGTCAATGAGCAGTTCTTC. It codes for CASSLTAGVNEQFF.